This T cell receptor beta chain was profiled in a study of cytomegalovirus exposure and HLA in healthy donors. The study ran its PCR with 60 Vbeta and 13 Jbeta primers. Method: immunoSEQ multiplex PCR; TCRdb's copy keeps in-frame clones and lacks some. Of about 100,000 clones in the sample, 84% were seen once. CDR1 and CDR2 (germline): ENHRY, SYGVKD. The length of the CDR3 is 14 residues. V dropped 8 bases and J dropped 7 bases, with 19 bases sitting between them. Comments on this clone: Its antigen is unidentified.

Study-wide results and limits: As a later analysis revealed, most CMV-associated TCR beta chains appeared HLA-restricted. The listing of fewer than 200 TCR beta chains classed them as cytomegalovirus-associated. Per published accounts, TCR beta sequences correctly predicted the HLA-A and HLA-B alleles of most subjects. Later genetic work tied a missense DCLRE1C variant to beta-chain V and J trimming.

The V call is TRBV10-3, the J call TRBJ2-3; the D gene is possibly TRBD1 (6 bases). The TCR comes from a woman in her late teens or twenties in good health and CMV-seronegative. Sample: PBMCs. CDR3 protein: CAIRQDGAKNTQYF. The CDR3 coding sequence is TGTGCCATCCGACAGGACGGAGCAAAAAATACGCAGTATTTT.